The 30 T cell receptor beta chains in this list originate from one sample, sequenced in a study of control samples from healthy donors and cancer patients. Data came from immunoSEQ multiplex PCR; TCRdb stores just in-frame clones and leaves some out. The sample has some 150,000 clones; 94% are singletons. Sequencing was carried out using blood. These receptors were taken from a middle-aged man in good health.

This clone was found once. This chain uses TRBV18 with TRBJ2-7; tentative D call: TRBD1 (5 bases). The V end lost 6 bases, the J end lost 3 bases, and 27 bases lay between the germline ends. CDR1 KGHSH and CDR2 LQKENI come from the germline V gene. The CDR3 spans 18 residues. CDR3 nucleotides: TGTGCCAGCTCCCCTCCAGCCAACAGGTTCCTAATGGGCTACGAGCAGTACTTC. Translating it yields CASSPPANRFLMGYEQYF.

The chain is built from TRBV6-1 and TRBJ2-5, with D perhaps being TRBD1 or TRBD2 (5 bases each). The V end was cut by 1 base, the J end by 5 bases, with 8 bases between. Germline assignment: CDR1 MNHNS and CDR2 SASEGT. This CDR3 has 13 residues. CDR3 nucleotides: TGTGCCAGCAGTGAAGGGGGGAGTGAGACCCAGTACTTC. Translating gives CASSEGGSETQYF.

V usage is TRBV29-1 and J usage is TRBJ1-2; D not certain. The length of the CDR3 is 14 residues. Germline-derived CDR1 and CDR2 are SQVTM and ANQGSEA. The V end was cut by 7 bases, the J end by 6 bases, with 21 bases between. The CDR3 loop reads CSAPSSSGFHGYTF. Here the CDR3 DNA reads TGCAGCGCCCCGTCGTCGTCGGGGTTTCATGGCTACACCTTC.

The J gene is TRBJ2-3, the V gene TRBV7-2; D is ambiguous. Trimming removed 1 base at V and 6 bases at J, with 14 bases between. The CDR3 is 15 residues long. In germline, CDR1 is SGHTA, CDR2 FQGNSA. The CDR3 is CASSLGLAPGDTQYF. CDR3 sequence (DNA): TGTGCCAGCAGCTTAGGCCTCGCCCCGGGCGATACGCAGTATTTT. The entire variable domain, with the rest obtained from reference TRBV7-2 and TRBJ2-3, is as follows: GAGVSQSPSNKVTEKGKDVELRCDPISGHTALYWYRQSLGQGLEFLIYFQGNSAPDKSGLPSDRFSAERTGGSVSTLTIQRTQQEDSAVYLCASSLGLAPGDTQYFGPGTRLTVL.

This chain uses TRBV20-1 with TRBJ1-2; the match to TRBD1 covers 9 bases. The CDR3 runs 16 residues. The germline gives CDR1 DFQATT, CDR2 SNEGSKA (reference sequence). The trim removed 3 bases at V and 5 bases at J, leaving 13 bases unmatched. The CDR3 nucleotides are TGCAGTGCTAGTTTCAGGGGGGACAGGGCTGGGTATGGCTACACCTTC. Protein: CSASFRGDRAGYGYTF.

The chain carries TRBV5-5 and TRBJ1-6, with D possibly TRBD1 on 6 matching bases. V was shortened by 0 bases and J by 4 bases, with 8 bases between the two germline ends. Germline CDR1 and CDR2: SGHKS and YYEKEE (reference sequence). This CDR3 comprises 15 residues. In nucleotides, the CDR3 is TGTGCCAGCAGCTTGGCTGGACAGTATAATTCACCCCTCCACTTT. Protein: CASSLAGQYNSPLHF.

This clone appeared a single time. The rearrangement links TRBV4-1 to TRBJ2-1, with TRBD2 matching over 7 bases. Trimming removed 1 base from V and 4 bases from J; junction bases left unmatched: 4. The CDR3 consists of 15 residues. The germline CDR1 and CDR2 sequences are MGHRA and YSYEKL. CDR3 bases: TGCGCCAGCAGCCAAGTGGCGGGAGTTTACAATGAGCAGTTCTTC. As protein: CASSQVAGVYNEQFF.

V usage is TRBV28 and J usage is TRBJ1-3; 7 nucleotides line up with TRBD1. This CDR3 region has 16 residues. J gave up 1 base and V 2 bases, and 5 bases lay outside the gene matches. Germline-derived CDR1 and CDR2 are MDHEN and SYDVKM. In DNA form, the CDR3 reads TGTGCCAGCAGTTTAAGGGACAGAAGATCTGGAAACACCATATATTTT. It is translated as CASSLRDRRSGNTIYF.

The genes are TRBV10-3 and TRBJ2-3, with TRBD2 identical over 12 bases. This CDR3 contains 14 residues. J gave up 10 bases and V 3 bases, and 5 bases lay outside the gene matches. Germline V lookup: CDR1 ENHRY, CDR2 SYGVKD. The CDR3 spells CAISDRTSGISQYF. The CDR3 nucleotides read TGTGCCATCAGTGACAGGACTAGCGGGATATCGCAGTATTTT.

The chain recombines TRBV6-5 with TRBJ2-2; D assignment may be TRBD1 or TRBD2 (5 bases each). The CDR3 loop spans 13 amino acids. Germline V gives CDR1 MNHEY, CDR2 SVGAGI. Trimming stripped 6 bases from V and 6 bases from J, with 11 bases between. Here the CDR3 DNA reads TGTGCCAGCAGCCCCAGGGACGCCGGGGAGCTGTTTTTT. Its translation: CASSPRDAGELFF.

The chain employs TRBV5-6 and TRBJ1-5; D unresolved. V lost 3 bases and J 6 bases, leaving 10 bases between the germline ends. The germline V gene encodes CDR1 SGHDT and CDR2 YYEEEE. There are 13 residues in the CDR3. The CDR3 loop reads CASSSGSGQPQHF. DNA for the CDR3: TGTGCCAGCAGCTCGGGGTCGGGTCAGCCCCAGCATTTT. The complete variable domain, with remaining parts taken from reference TRBV5-6 and TRBJ1-5, reads DAGVTQSPTHLIKTRGQQVTLRCSPKSGHDTVSWYQQALGQGPQFIFQYYEEEERQRGNFPDRFSGHQFPNYSSELNVNALLLGDSALYLCASSSGSGQPQHFGDGTRLSIL.

V is TRBV29-1 and J is TRBJ1-1; 7 nucleotides align to TRBD1. CDR1 is SQVTM and CDR2 is ANQGSEA in the germline V gene. J lost 1 base, V lost 7 bases, and 3 bases had no gene match. The CDR3 is made up of 12 amino acids. CDR3 sequence: CSARDRNTEAFF. The CDR3 nucleotides are TGCAGCGCCCGGGACAGGAACACTGAAGCTTTCTTT.

V and J are TRBV27 and TRBJ2-7; TRBD2 matches at 9 bases. CDR3 size: 15 residues. Germline loops: CDR1 MNHEY, CDR2 SMNVEV (reference sequence). Trimming at V came to 3 bases and at J to 0 bases, leaving 3 bases not matched to a gene. CDR3 loop: CASSFGSGSSYEQYF. The CDR3 region has the DNA TGTGCCAGCAGTTTTGGTAGCGGGAGCTCCTACGAGCAGTACTTC.

The chain is built from TRBV9 and TRBJ1-1; 10 nucleotides agree with TRBD1. Looked up from germline, CDR1 is SGDLS and CDR2 is YYNGEE. The CDR3 extends over 13 amino acids. V was clipped by 3 bases and J by 4 bases; unmatched bases: 0. Here the CDR3 reads CASSGTGGTEAFF. Written as DNA, the CDR3 is TGTGCCAGCAGCGGGACAGGGGGCACTGAAGCTTTCTTT.

The chain couples TRBV28 to TRBJ1-3, with D unclear. The CDR3 is 14 amino acids. The germline V gene has CDR1 MDHEN and CDR2 SYDVKM. With 3 bases removed from V and 1 base from J, the gap between germline ends came to 7 bases. CDR3 nucleotide sequence: TGTGCCAGCAGTTTTAGTGGTTCTGGAAACACCATATATTTT. The encoded protein is CASSFSGSGNTIYF.

The rearrangement joins TRBV9 to TRBJ2-3; 8 nucleotides agree with TRBD1. Trimming took 1 base from V and 5 from J; bases not matched to a gene: 6. Germline V gene data show CDR1 as SGDLS and CDR2 as YYNGEE. The CDR3 is made up of 15 amino acids. CDR3 in DNA: TGTGCCAGCAGCGTACCGACAGGGGTCATAGATACGCAGTATTTT. It specifies CASSVPTGVIDTQYF.

The chain is built from TRBV5-4 and TRBJ1-6, with 7 bases fitting TRBD1. V shed 5 bases and J 5 bases; nucleotides not matched to a gene: 4. The CDR3 has 14 amino acids. The germline gives CDR1 SGHNT, CDR2 YYREEE (reference sequence). This chain's CDR3 is CASSRDRNNSPLHF. The CDR3 DNA sequence: TGTGCCAGCAGTCGGGACAGAAATAATTCACCCCTCCACTTT.

This chain connects TRBV5-6 to TRBJ1-2; D is unresolved. CDR3 size: 13 residues. The germline V gene has CDR1 SGHDT and CDR2 YYEEEE. V dropped 4 bases and J dropped 8 bases, with 15 bases sitting between them. CDR3 region: CASSLWTGLGYTF. CDR3 in DNA: TGTGCCAGCAGCCTATGGACGGGGTTGGGCTACACCTTC.

V is TRBV7-2 and J is TRBJ1-5; 7 bases are a match to TRBD1. This CDR3 region has 16 residues. V lost 2 bases and J lost 1; bases outside the gene matches: 5. Germline CDR1 reads SGHTA; CDR2 reads FQGNSA. CDR3 residues: CASSLLGTVSNQPQHF. In nucleotides, the CDR3 is TGTGCCAGCAGCTTACTTGGGACAGTGAGCAATCAGCCCCAGCATTTT.

This clone was counted once. V usage is TRBV11-2 and J usage is TRBJ2-3; 7 bases line up with TRBD2. Trimming cost V 1 base and J 1 base; bases outside gene matches: 5. This CDR3 has 16 residues. Germline V gene sequence: CDR1 SGHAT, CDR2 FQNNGV. CDR3 sequence (DNA): TGTGCCAGCAGCTTAGTGGCTGCGGGGGGCACAGATACGCAGTATTTT. It translates to CASSLVAAGGTDTQYF.

In this sample, this clone turned up once. V usage is TRBV27 and J usage is TRBJ2-1; D gene ambiguous. Germline V gene data show CDR1 as MNHEY and CDR2 as SMNVEV (reference sequence). Trimming shortened V by 0 bases and J by 0 bases, and 12 bases separated the two germline ends. The length of the CDR3 is 17 residues. CDR3 sequence (DNA): TGTGCCAGCAGTTTATCCCTGGCTGAGAGCTCCTACAATGAGCAGTTCTTC. Encoded protein: CASSLSLAESSYNEQFF.

The J gene is TRBJ2-3, the V gene TRBV6-5; the D gene is possibly TRBD1 (5 bases). From germline, CDR1 is MNHEY and CDR2 SVGAGI. V shed 7 bases and J shed 11 bases, with 10 bases lying between them. CDR3 length: 10 residues. CDR3 residues: CASTLGQQYF. The CDR3 nucleotides read TGTGCCAGCACCCTAGGACAGCAGTATTTT.

The chain recombines TRBV7-3 with TRBJ2-1; 7 bases agree with TRBD1. CDR3 length equals 15 residues. Germline V CDR1 and CDR2: SGHTA, FQGTGA. J lost 3 bases, V lost 0 bases, and 2 bases had no gene match. The CDR3 DNA reads as TGTGCCAGCAGCTTAACCAGGGACAGCTACAATGAGCAGTTCTTC. Translating gives CASSLTRDSYNEQFF.

This clone was observed a single time. In DNA, the CDR3 is TGTGCCAGCAGTGAACTTAATGAAAAACTGTTTTTT. Its translation is CASSELNEKLFF. The rearrangement joins TRBV6-1 to TRBJ1-4, with D uncertain. Trimming cost V 2 bases and J 4 bases, with 2 bases left between them. There are 12 residues in the CDR3. In germline, CDR1 is MNHNS, CDR2 SASEGT.

This sequence joins TRBV5-6 and TRBJ1-4, with TRBD1 identical over 8 bases. This CDR3 is built from 15 residues. With V trimmed by 0 bases and J by 8 bases, 6 bases remained unmatched. Germline CDR1 and CDR2: SGHDT and YYEEEE. CDR3 in DNA: TGTGCCAGCAGCTTGGACCAGGGGGCGCAGGAAAAACTGTTTTTT. Its protein is CASSLDQGAQEKLFF.

V and J are TRBV4-1 and TRBJ2-3, with D perhaps matching TRBD1 or TRBD2 (6 bases each). This CDR3 contains 17 residues. V was cut by 0 bases and J by 2 bases, with 15 bases left in between. Germline loops: CDR1 MGHRA, CDR2 YSYEKL. As DNA, the CDR3 is TGCGCCAGCAGCCAAGAAGGTCCGGGGGCTTACACAGATACGCAGTATTTT. It yields the protein CASSQEGPGAYTDTQYF.

V and J are TRBV24-1 and TRBJ2-5, with a possible D match to TRBD2 (5 bases). The CDR3 length is 17 residues. The germline V gene has CDR1 KGHDR and CDR2 SFDVKD. V was pared by 7 bases and J by 2 bases, with 22 bases between. The CDR3 DNA reads TGTGCCACCAGACCAATCTTACCGAGGGCGGATCAAGAGACCCAGTACTTC. Its translation is CATRPILPRADQETQYF.

The V gene is TRBV12-5, the J gene TRBJ2-2; the D gene is possibly TRBD1 (5 bases). V lost 0 bases to trimming and J lost 4 bases, with 12 bases between them. CDR3 length: 16 residues. In germline, CDR1 is LGHNT, CDR2 FRNRAP. CDR3 sequence (DNA): TGTGCTAGTGGTTTGGTTTCTGGGGCGAGCACCGGGGAGCTGTTTTTT. Amino acids: CASGLVSGASTGELFF.

The gene calls are TRBV11-2 and TRBJ1-4; TRBD1 might be the D (6 bases). Trimming stripped 5 bases from V and 7 bases from J, with 14 bases between. This CDR3 is 14 amino acids long. CDR1 is SGHAT, CDR2 FQNNGV, per germline. This chain's CDR3 is CASSLRGEVEKLFF. The CDR3 DNA follows: TGTGCCAGCAGCCTCAGGGGAGAGGTTGAAAAACTGTTTTTT.

Only one count was recorded for this clone. V and J are TRBV10-3 and TRBJ1-1, with no clear D. The CDR3 totals 12 residues. V shed 5 bases and J shed 3 bases, with 7 bases lying between them. Germline V lookup: CDR1 ENHRY, CDR2 SYGVKD. The CDR3 region is CAISREDTEAFF. The CDR3 DNA reads as TGTGCCATCAGTAGGGAGGACACTGAAGCTTTCTTT.